The next 27 T cell receptor beta chains were all read from a single sample in a study of blood T cells in healthy people across ages. For the second PCR, which ran for 7 to 11 cycles, a sample-barcoded 5' primer and a J-beta primer mix were used. One entry per CDR3 protein results from TCRdb running MiXCR on the 5' RACE reads. Found here are about 580,000 distinct CDR3 sequences, more than 45% of them singletons; the top ten hold around 25%. Sequencing was carried out using blood. The receptors here all came from a man older than 75 in good health.

V usage is TRBV11-2 and J usage is TRBJ2-3; D perhaps matches TRBD2 (7 bases). Trimming pared 5 bases from V and 3 bases from J, leaving 18 bases between. Germline V gene sequence: CDR1 SGHAT, CDR2 FQNNGV. This CDR3 contains 16 residues. As DNA, the CDR3 is TGTGCCAGCAGCCCCACGAGGGGGGGCAGGACAGATACGCAGTATTTT. Translating it yields CASSPTRGGRTDTQYF.

The chain links TRBV20-1 to TRBJ1-2; a possible D gene is TRBD1 (5 bases). V shed 3 bases and J shed 2 bases, with 16 bases lying between them. The germline gives CDR1 DFQATT, CDR2 SNEGSKA (reference sequence). The CDR3 consists of 15 residues. Written as DNA, the CDR3 is TGCAGTGCTAGTTATCCCACAGGCTCAAACTATGGCTACACCTTC. It specifies CSASYPTGSNYGYTF.

This chain connects TRBV9 to TRBJ2-5, with TRBD2 identical over 13 bases. There are 16 residues in the CDR3. The V gene end was trimmed by 7 bases and the J gene end by 1 base; junction bases not matched to a gene: 7. CDR1 SGDLS and CDR2 YYNGEE come from the germline V gene. DNA of the CDR3: TGTGCCAGCGGCGCCGGACTAGCGGGGGTCCAAGAGACCCAGTACTTC. It yields the protein CASGAGLAGVQETQYF.

In its sample, this clonotype was seen a few times. The genes are TRBV20-1 and TRBJ2-7, with 10 positions matching TRBD1. Unmatched junction bases numbered 6, after V lost 6 bases and J lost 4 bases. Germline CDR1 DFQATT, CDR2 SNEGSKA (reference sequence). CDR3 size: 13 residues. The CDR3: CSAPGQGKYEQYF. The CDR3, as DNA: TGCAGTGCACCGGGACAGGGGAAATACGAGCAGTACTTC.

The chain couples TRBV7-3 to TRBJ2-3, with 8 bases aligning to TRBD2. The V gene's germline CDR1 is SGHTA and CDR2 FQGTGA. The V segment lost 2 bases and the J segment 10 bases; nucleotides outside the gene matches: 8. This CDR3 region has 14 residues. CDR3 DNA: TGTGCCAGCAGCTTAGCGGGGGGCCATAGAGCGCAGTATTTT. Its translation is CASSLAGGHRAQYF.

To note about this clonotype: A junction end diverges from the germline sequence, so it may reflect a read error. V is TRBV20-1 and J is TRBJ2-1; 9 bases fit TRBD1. This CDR3 region has 17 residues. In germline, CDR1 is DFQATT, CDR2 SNEGSKA (reference sequence). The CDR3 region has the DNA TGCAGTGCTAGAGAGCTGTCTGGGGGACAGGGATACAATGCGCAGTTCTTC. Translating it yields CSARELSGGQGYNAQFF.

The chain combines TRBV29-1 with TRBJ2-7; TRBD1 agrees at 11 bases. Germline assignment: CDR1 SQVTM and CDR2 ANQGSEA. The CDR3 loop spans 15 amino acids. V was clipped by 6 bases and J by 0 bases; unmatched bases: 7. The CDR3 DNA follows: TGCAGCGTACGACATGGGACAGGGGGCTCCTACGAGCAGTACTTC. Translation gives CSVRHGTGGSYEQYF.

This clonotype has only a few counts. This chain links TRBV4-3 with TRBJ2-3; D possibly corresponds to TRBD1 (6 bases). The germline gives CDR1 LGHNA, CDR2 YSLEER. The V gene lost 7 bases and the J gene lost 4 bases, with 18 bases spanning the gap. The CDR3 is 15 residues long. CDR3 nucleotides: TGCGCCAGCACCCCGGAAGGGGGTGGCCCAGATACGCAGTATTTT. Its translation is CASTPEGGGPDTQYF.

This rearrangement joins TRBV20-1 to TRBJ2-3; 12 bases agree with TRBD2. J gave up 2 bases and V 5 bases, and 11 bases lay outside the gene matches. The CDR3 totals 17 residues. The germline V gene has CDR1 DFQATT and CDR2 SNEGSKA (reference sequence). Here the CDR3 reads CSAFSSGRADITDTQYF. In nucleotides, the CDR3 is TGCAGTGCTTTCTCTAGCGGGAGGGCAGACATCACAGATACGCAGTATTTT.

The V gene is TRBV6-2 or TRBV6-3, the J gene TRBJ2-2, with D possibly TRBD2 on 5 matching bases. CDR1 is MNHEY, CDR2 SVGEGT, per germline. The CDR3 loop spans 14 amino acids. The V gene lost 7 bases and the J gene lost 1 base, with 10 bases spanning the gap. The CDR3 spells CASTRTVNTGELFF. In nucleotides, the CDR3 is TGTGCCAGCACCCGGACTGTGAACACCGGGGAGCTGTTTTTT.

The chain has TRBV20-1 and TRBJ2-7, with D hard to call. In germline, CDR1 is DFQATT, CDR2 SNEGSKA (reference sequence). Trimming left V 6 bases short and J 0 bases short, with 9 bases between. The CDR3 length is 12 residues. Written as DNA, the CDR3 is TGCAGTGCCCTGGACGGCTCCTACGAGCAGTACTTC. As protein: CSALDGSYEQYF.

J is TRBJ1-1 and V is TRBV3-1; maybe TRBD1 (5 bases). Germline CDR1 is LGHDT and CDR2 is YNNKEL (reference sequence). V lost 3 bases to trimming and J lost 6 bases, with 14 bases between them. The CDR3 length is 14 residues. CDR3 in amino acids: CASSHIARDAEAFF. In nucleotides, the CDR3 is TGTGCCAGCAGCCACATAGCCCGGGACGCTGAAGCTTTCTTT.

This chain links TRBV9 with TRBJ2-1; D is ambiguous. V was clipped by 0 bases and J by 2 bases, with 6 bases between them. The germline gives CDR1 SGDLS, CDR2 YYNGEE. The CDR3 extends over 14 amino acids. CDR3 in DNA: TGTGCCAGCAGCGTAGGGGAAGCCTACAATGAGCAGTTCTTC. Its protein product is CASSVGEAYNEQFF.

This clonotype was counted between two and nine times. The chain uses TRBV24-1 and TRBJ2-5; no firm D call. The DNA end is more similar to TRBJ2-7, so the J call may be wrong. This CDR3 region has 12 residues. The germline V gene has CDR1 KGHDR and CDR2 SFDVKD. CDR3 nucleotide sequence: TGTGCCCTAGTGCTCAGGTCCCACGAGCAGTACTTC. Translation: CALVLRSHEQYF.

This chain uses TRBV30 with TRBJ1-2; no reliable D call. This CDR3 is built from 13 residues. From germline, CDR1 is GTSNPN and CDR2 SVGIG (reference sequence). V gave up 0 bases and J gave up 8 bases, with 13 bases separating them. The CDR3 DNA sequence: TGTGCCTGGAGTGTACGATCGCCTGAGGGCTACACCTTC. This gives the protein CAWSVRSPEGYTF.

The rearrangement links TRBV12-3 or TRBV12-4 to TRBJ2-3; no reliable D call. V was shortened by 3 bases and J by 4 bases, with 8 bases between the two germline ends. The CDR3 consists of 13 residues. The DNA for the CDR3 is TGTGCCAGCAGTTTTTCCCACCCAGATACGCAGTATTTT. It codes for CASSFSHPDTQYF.

This chain joins TRBV7-2 and TRBJ2-1; D perhaps matches TRBD1 (6 bases). The V end lost 1 base, the J end lost 2 bases, and 12 bases lay between the germline ends. Germline CDR1 is SGHTA and CDR2 is FQGNSA. CDR3 length: 16 amino acids. CDR3 loop: CASSLVARGTYNEQFF. The CDR3 coding sequence is TGTGCCAGCAGCTTAGTAGCCAGGGGAACCTACAATGAGCAGTTCTTC.

The chain employs TRBV4-3 and TRBJ2-1; the D gene is possibly TRBD1 (5 bases). This CDR3 has 16 residues. The germline V and J ends were trimmed by 0 bases and 7 bases, with 16 bases remaining between them. Germline CDR1 reads LGHNA; CDR2 reads YSLEER. CDR3 protein: CASSQEITGPGNEQFF. The CDR3 DNA reads TGCGCCAGCAGCCAAGAGATCACAGGACCTGGGAATGAGCAGTTCTTC.

This chain uses TRBV20-1 with TRBJ2-4; 12 nucleotides align to TRBD2. From germline, CDR1 is DFQATT and CDR2 SNEGSKA (reference sequence). V shed 5 bases and J 14 bases; nucleotides not matched to a gene: 10. The CDR3 extends over 13 amino acids. For the CDR3, the DNA is TGCAGTGCTTACCCTAGCGGGAGGGCCTATAAGTACTTC. Translated, it gives CSAYPSGRAYKYF.

A remark on this clonotype: This may be a read error: a much more frequent sequence differs by one nucleotide. The chain has TRBV9 and TRBJ2-3; D not certain. The CDR3 covers 14 residues. With 3 bases removed from V and 3 bases from J, the gap between germline ends came to 11 bases. Germline V gives CDR1 SGDLS, CDR2 YYNGEE. This CDR3 is CASSAVSGTDTQYF. The DNA for the CDR3 is TGTGCCAGCAGCGCAGTCAGTGGGACAGATACGCAGTATTTT.

For this clonotype: A junction boundary mismatches the germline segment, possibly from a read error. The chain couples TRBV14 to TRBJ2-7; 7 positions match TRBD1. This CDR3 is 15 amino acids long. Germline CDR1 SGHDN, CDR2 FVKESK. The CDR3 here is CASSKERTGPYEQYF. CDR3 DNA sequence: TGTGCCAGCAGCAAAGAACGGACAGGCCCCTACGAGCAGTACTTC.

As concerns this clonotype: A much larger clone is a single base away; this may be a read error. The genes are TRBV18 and TRBJ2-1, with D uncertain. The CDR3 length is 13 residues. Germline V gene sequence: CDR1 KGHSH, CDR2 LQKENI. Here the CDR3 reads CAGSPFLDNEQFF. The DNA of the CDR3 is TGTGCCGGCTCACCCTTCTTAGACAATGAGCAGTTCTTC.

V usage is TRBV12-3 or TRBV12-4 and J usage is TRBJ2-1, with D uncertain. V dropped 5 bases and J dropped 3 bases, with 17 bases sitting between them. The CDR3 covers 16 residues. In DNA form, the CDR3 reads TGTGCCAGCAGTCGTGGCGGTGGCAGTGGCTACAATGAGCAGTTCTTC. Its translation is CASSRGGGSGYNEQFF.

This clonotype was found a few times. The genes are TRBV20-1 and TRBJ2-5; no clear D. This CDR3 comprises 11 residues. CDR1 is DFQATT and CDR2 is SNEGSKA in the germline V gene (reference sequence). V shed 3 bases and J shed 5 bases, with 7 bases lying between them. In DNA, the CDR3 is TGCAGTGCTAGTCTCCGGGAGACCCAGTACTTC. It translates to CSASLRETQYF.

This sequence joins TRBV20-1 and TRBJ2-3; a weak D match, TRBD2 (5 bases). CDR3 size: 16 residues. Germline V gives CDR1 DFQATT, CDR2 SNEGSKA (reference sequence). The V end was cut by 5 bases, the J end by 0 bases, with 18 bases between. The CDR3 is CSADPPSGRSTDTQYF. CDR3 nucleotides: TGCAGTGCTGATCCCCCCAGCGGCCGTAGCACAGATACGCAGTATTTT.

The chain employs TRBV27 and TRBJ2-5; D remains ambiguous. The tail of the sequence fits TRBJ2-7 better, so the J call may be wrong. The germline CDR1 and CDR2 sequences are MNHEY and SMNVEV (reference sequence). The CDR3 contains 13 residues. This CDR3 is CASSVSSPSEQYF. The CDR3 DNA sequence: TGTGCCAGCAGTGTAAGTAGCCCCTCCGAGCAGTACTTC.

This clonotype was counted only a few times. The CDR3 DNA reads as TGTGCCAGCAGCTCAACACCAGCGGGGGGAAAAAATGAGCAGTTCTTC. Its translation: CASSSTPAGGKNEQFF. The V and J genes are TRBV7-9 and TRBJ2-1; 9 nucleotides agree with TRBD2. Trimming took 4 bases from V and 7 from J; bases not matched to a gene: 11. The germline V gene has CDR1 SEHNR and CDR2 FQNEAQ (reference sequence). CDR3 size: 16 residues.